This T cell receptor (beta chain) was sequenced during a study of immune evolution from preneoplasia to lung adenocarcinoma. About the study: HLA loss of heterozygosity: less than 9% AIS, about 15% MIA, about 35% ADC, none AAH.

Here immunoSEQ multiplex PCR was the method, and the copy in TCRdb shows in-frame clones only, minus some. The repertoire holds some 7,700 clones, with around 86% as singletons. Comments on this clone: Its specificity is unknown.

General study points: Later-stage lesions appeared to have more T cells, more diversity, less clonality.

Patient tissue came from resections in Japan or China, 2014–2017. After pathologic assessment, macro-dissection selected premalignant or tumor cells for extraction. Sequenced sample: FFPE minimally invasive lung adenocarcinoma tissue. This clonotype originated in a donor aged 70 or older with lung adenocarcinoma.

As DNA, the CDR3 is TGTGCCAGCAGCCGTCCGGGAGGCAATGAGCAGTTCTTC. Translation: CASSRPGGNEQFF. The V and J genes are TRBV7-9 and TRBJ2-1, with TRBD2 identical over 7 bases. CDR3 length equals 13 residues. J was trimmed by 6 bases and V by 5 bases; bases with no gene match: 4. Germline CDR1 SEHNR, CDR2 FQNEAQ (reference sequence).